This entry features one TCR beta chain sequence. Antigen: not known. The ends were cut back, 3 bases at V and 8 bases at J, with 11 bases in the middle. The CDR3 totals 13 residues. Looked up from germline, CDR1 is SGHTA and CDR2 is FQGTGA. The data stem from a study of Ad26.COV2.S vaccination and SARS-CoV-2 variants. Study background: Within the COV1001 Ad26.COV2.S trial arm, the donor was enrolled. Participants got Ad26.COV2.S intramuscularly, once or twice 56 days apart. Study-level results: There was reportedly substantial breadth in spike-specific CD8+ and CD4+ T cell responses after vaccination. Across vaccine and placebo recipients, the breadth of non-spike TCRs was similar.

Indicated treatment: 19 received Ad26.COV2.S at low or high dose, single or two shots; roughly 5 received placebo; per-sample allocation not given. Specimens were obtained on day 63 following the first vaccine or placebo injection. Here immunoSEQ multiplex PCR was the method, and the copy in TCRdb shows in-frame clones only, minus some. The sample has 300,000 to 350,000 clones, 85% to 90% seen once; the top ten hold approximately 5.8%. The TCR was taken from a person aged 18-65 years who received the Ad26.COV2.S COVID-19 vaccine or a placebo. The rearrangement joins TRBV7-3 to TRBJ2-1; D not resolved. The sequencing here drew on peripheral blood, taken in a trial of Ad26.COV2.S vaccine versus placebo. The CDR3 coding sequence is TGTGCCAGCAGCTTGTCTGGAAGCCATGAGCAGTTCTTC. Translation gives CASSLSGSHEQFF.